This section outlines one T cell receptor beta chain sequence together with its context. Antigen specificity is unknown. The sample belongs to a study of cytomegalovirus exposure and HLA in healthy donors. The study drew the donors from its approximately 110-subject validation cohort, separate from the roughly 700-subject first cohort. Study results and limitations: In vitro work confirmed that a few CMV-associated chains recognize CMV antigens. Cytomegalovirus association was listed for 170 or so TCR beta chains. Many donors carried some public TCRs, although rarity characterized most TCR sequences.

Sequencing used immunoSEQ multiplex PCR; TCRdb keeps in-frame clones, though not all of them. The table includes about 64,000 clones, around 95% detected once. Sequencing was carried out using PBMCs. The TCR comes from a woman aged 18-29 years in good health and CMV-seropositive.

The CDR3 loop reads CASSQGGLAGVGTGELFF. CDR3 nucleotides: TGCGCCAGCAGCCAAGGGGGACTAGCGGGAGTAGGGACCGGGGAGCTGTTTTTT. This chain connects TRBV4-1 to TRBJ2-2; 14 bases match TRBD2. The CDR3 length is 18 residues. Germline loops: CDR1 MGHRA, CDR2 YSYEKL. Unmatched junction bases numbered 6, after V lost 1 base and J lost 5 bases.